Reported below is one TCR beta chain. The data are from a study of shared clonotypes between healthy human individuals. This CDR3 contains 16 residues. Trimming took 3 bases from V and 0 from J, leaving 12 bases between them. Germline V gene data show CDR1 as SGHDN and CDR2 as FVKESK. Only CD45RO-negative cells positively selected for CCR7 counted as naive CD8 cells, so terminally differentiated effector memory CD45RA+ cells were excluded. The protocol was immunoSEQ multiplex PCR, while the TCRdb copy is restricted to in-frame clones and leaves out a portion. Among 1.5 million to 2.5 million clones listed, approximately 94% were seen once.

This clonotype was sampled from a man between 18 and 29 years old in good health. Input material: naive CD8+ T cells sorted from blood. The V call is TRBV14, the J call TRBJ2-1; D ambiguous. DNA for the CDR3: TGTGCCAGCAGCCACGGTAGCTCTGTCTCCTACAATGAGCAGTTCTTC. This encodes CASSHGSSVSYNEQFF.